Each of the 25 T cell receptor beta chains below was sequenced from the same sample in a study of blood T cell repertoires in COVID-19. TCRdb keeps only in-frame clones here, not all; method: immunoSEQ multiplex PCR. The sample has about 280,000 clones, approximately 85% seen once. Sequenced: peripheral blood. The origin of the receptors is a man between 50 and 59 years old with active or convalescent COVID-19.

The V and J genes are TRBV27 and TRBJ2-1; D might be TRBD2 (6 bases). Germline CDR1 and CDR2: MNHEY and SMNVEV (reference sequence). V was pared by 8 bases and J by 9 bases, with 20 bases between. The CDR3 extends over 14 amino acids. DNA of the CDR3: TGTGCCAGCCGTTCCGGAACAATCGGGGGTGAGCAGTTCTTC. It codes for CASRSGTIGGEQFF.

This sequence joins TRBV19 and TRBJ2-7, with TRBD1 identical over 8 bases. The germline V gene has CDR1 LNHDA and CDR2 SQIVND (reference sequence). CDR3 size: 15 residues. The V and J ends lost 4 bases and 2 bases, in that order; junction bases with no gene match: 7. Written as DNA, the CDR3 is TGTGCCAGTAGTAGCCTAGGACAGGGAACCTACGAGCAGTACTTC. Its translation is CASSSLGQGTYEQYF. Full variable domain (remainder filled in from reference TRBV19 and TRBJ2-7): DGGITQSPKYLFRKEGQNVTLSCEQNLNHDAMYWYRQDPGQGLRLIYYSQIVNDFQKGDIAEGYSVSREKKESFPLTVTSAQKNPTAFYLCASSSLGQGTYEQYFGPGTRLTVT.

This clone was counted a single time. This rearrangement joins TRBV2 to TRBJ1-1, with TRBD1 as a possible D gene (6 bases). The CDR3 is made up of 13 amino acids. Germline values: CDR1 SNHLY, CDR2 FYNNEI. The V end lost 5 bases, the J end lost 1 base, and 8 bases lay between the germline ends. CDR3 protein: CASSPQGNTEAFF. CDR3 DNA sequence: TGTGCCAGCAGTCCACAGGGGAACACTGAAGCTTTCTTT.

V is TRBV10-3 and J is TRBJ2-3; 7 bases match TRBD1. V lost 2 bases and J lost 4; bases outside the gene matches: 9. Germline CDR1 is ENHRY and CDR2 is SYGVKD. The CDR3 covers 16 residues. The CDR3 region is CAISEPRQGGPDTQYF. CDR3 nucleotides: TGTGCCATCAGTGAGCCCAGACAGGGTGGTCCAGATACGCAGTATTTT.

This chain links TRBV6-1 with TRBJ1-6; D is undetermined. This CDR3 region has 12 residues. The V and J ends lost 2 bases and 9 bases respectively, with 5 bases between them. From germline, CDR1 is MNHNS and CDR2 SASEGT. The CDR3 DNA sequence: TGTGCCAGCAGTGAACAGTCTTCACCCCTCCACTTT. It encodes CASSEQSSPLHF.

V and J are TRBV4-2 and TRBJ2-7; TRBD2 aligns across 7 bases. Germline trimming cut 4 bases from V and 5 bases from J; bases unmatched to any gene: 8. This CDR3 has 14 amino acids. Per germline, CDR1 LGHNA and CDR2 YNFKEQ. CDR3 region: CASSLGLESNEQYF. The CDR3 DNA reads TGTGCCAGCAGCCTTGGACTAGAGTCGAACGAGCAGTACTTC.

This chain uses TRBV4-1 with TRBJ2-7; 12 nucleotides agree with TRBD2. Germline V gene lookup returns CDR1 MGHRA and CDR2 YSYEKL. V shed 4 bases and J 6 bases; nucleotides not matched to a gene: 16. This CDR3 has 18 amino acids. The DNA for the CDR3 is TGCGCCAGCAGCCCACCAACCCCCACGACTAGCGGGAGTGGCGAGCAGTACTTC. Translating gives CASSPPTPTTSGSGEQYF.

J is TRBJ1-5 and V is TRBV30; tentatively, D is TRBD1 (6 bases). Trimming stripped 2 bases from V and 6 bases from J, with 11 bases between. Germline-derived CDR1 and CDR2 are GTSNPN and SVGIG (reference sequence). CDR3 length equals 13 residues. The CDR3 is CAWSTGLGQPQHF. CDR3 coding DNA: TGTGCCTGGAGTACAGGGTTGGGTCAGCCCCAGCATTTT.

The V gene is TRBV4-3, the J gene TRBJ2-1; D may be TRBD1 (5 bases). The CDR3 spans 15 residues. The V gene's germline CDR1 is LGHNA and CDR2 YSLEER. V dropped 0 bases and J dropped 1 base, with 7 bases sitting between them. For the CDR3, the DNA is TGCGCCAGCAGCCAAGACAGGGCATCCTACAATGAGCAGTTCTTC. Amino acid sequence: CASSQDRASYNEQFF.

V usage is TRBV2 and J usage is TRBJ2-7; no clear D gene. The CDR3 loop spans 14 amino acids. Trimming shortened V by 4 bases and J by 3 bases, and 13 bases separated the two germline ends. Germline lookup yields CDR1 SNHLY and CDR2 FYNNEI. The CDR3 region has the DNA TGTGCCAGCAGTGGACTCCCTCCCCACTACGAGCAGTACTTC. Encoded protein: CASSGLPPHYEQYF.

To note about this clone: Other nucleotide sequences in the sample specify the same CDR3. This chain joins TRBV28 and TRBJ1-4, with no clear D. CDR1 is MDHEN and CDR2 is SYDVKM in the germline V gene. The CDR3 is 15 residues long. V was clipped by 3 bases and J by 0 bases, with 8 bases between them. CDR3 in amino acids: CASSFGGATNEKLFF. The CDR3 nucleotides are TGTGCCAGCAGTTTTGGCGGGGCAACTAATGAAAAACTGTTTTTT.

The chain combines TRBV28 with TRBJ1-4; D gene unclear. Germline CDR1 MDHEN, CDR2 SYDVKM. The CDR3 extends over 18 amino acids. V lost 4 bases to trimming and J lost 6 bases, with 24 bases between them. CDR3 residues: CASSSPEWGYGKDEKLFF. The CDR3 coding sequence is TGTGCCAGCAGTTCCCCCGAGTGGGGATACGGGAAAGATGAAAAACTGTTTTTT.

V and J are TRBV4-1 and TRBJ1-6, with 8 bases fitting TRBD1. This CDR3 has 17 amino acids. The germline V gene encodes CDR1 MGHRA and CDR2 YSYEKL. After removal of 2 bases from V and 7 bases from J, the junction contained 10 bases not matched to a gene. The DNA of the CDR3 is TGCGCCAGCAGCCAAAGTGGACAGGGCTTAACAAATTCACCCCTCCACTTT. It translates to CASSQSGQGLTNSPLHF.

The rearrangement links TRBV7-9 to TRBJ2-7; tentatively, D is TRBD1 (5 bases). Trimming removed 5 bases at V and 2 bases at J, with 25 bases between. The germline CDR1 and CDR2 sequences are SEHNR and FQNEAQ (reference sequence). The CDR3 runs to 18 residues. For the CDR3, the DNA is TGTGCCAGCAGCCCTTTTCCGAAAGGGGCGGAGAGCACCTACGAGCAGTACTTC. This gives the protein CASSPFPKGAESTYEQYF.

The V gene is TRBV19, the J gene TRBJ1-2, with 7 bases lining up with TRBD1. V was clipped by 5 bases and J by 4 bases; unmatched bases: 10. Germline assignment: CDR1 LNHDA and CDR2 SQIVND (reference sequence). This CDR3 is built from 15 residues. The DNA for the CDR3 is TGTGCCAGTAGTCCAACGGGGACAGAGGTCTATGGCTACACCTTC. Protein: CASSPTGTEVYGYTF. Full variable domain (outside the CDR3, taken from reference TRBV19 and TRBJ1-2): DGGITQSPKYLFRKEGQNVTLSCEQNLNHDAMYWYRQDPGQGLRLIYYSQIVNDFQKGDIAEGYSVSREKKESFPLTVTSAQKNPTAFYLCASSPTGTEVYGYTFGSGTRLTVV.

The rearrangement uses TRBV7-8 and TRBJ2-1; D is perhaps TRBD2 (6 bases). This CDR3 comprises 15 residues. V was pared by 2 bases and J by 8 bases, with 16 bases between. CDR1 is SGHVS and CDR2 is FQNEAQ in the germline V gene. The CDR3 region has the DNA TGTGCCAGCAGCTTACTTTTGTGGGGGGAATATGAGCAGTTCTTC. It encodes CASSLLLWGEYEQFF.

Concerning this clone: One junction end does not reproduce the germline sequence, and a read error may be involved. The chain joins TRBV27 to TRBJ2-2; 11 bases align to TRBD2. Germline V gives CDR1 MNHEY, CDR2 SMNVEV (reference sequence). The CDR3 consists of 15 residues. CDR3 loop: CATSTSGRNTGELFF. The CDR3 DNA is TGTGCCACCAGTACTAGCGGGAGGAACACCGGGGAGCTGTTTTTT.

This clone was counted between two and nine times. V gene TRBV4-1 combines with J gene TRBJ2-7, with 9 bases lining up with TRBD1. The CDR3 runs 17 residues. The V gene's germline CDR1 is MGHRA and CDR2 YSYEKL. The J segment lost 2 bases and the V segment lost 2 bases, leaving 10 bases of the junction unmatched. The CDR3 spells CASSQNLRGQGTYEQYF. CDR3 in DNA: TGCGCCAGCAGCCAAAATCTCCGGGGACAGGGCACCTACGAGCAGTACTTC.

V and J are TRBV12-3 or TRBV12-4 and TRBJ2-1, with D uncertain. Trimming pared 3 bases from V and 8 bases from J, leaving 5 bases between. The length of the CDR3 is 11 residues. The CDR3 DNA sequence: TGTGCCAGCAGTTTTCTCGATGAGCAGTTCTTC. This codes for CASSFLDEQFF.

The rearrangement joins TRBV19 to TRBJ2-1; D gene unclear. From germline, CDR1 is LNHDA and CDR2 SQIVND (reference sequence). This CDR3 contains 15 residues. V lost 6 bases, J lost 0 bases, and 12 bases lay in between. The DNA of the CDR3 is TGTGCCAGTAGCCAGCCCCGAGGCTCCTACAATGAGCAGTTCTTC. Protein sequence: CASSQPRGSYNEQFF.

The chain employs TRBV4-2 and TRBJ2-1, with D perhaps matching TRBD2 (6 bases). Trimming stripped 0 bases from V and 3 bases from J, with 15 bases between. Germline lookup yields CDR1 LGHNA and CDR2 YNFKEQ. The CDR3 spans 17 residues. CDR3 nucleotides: TGTGCCAGCAGCCAAGAGTTAGGGGACTCATACTACAATGAGCAGTTCTTC. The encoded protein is CASSQELGDSYYNEQFF.

CDR3 DNA: TGTGCCAGCAGTTACGAAGGGGGCGGTGAAAAACTGTTTTTT. The encoded protein is CASSYEGGGEKLFF. The chain is built from TRBV6-2 or TRBV6-3 and TRBJ1-4; 7 positions agree with TRBD1. In germline, CDR1 is MNHEY, CDR2 SVGEGT. The V segment lost 2 bases and the J segment 7 bases; nucleotides outside the gene matches: 4. The CDR3 covers 14 residues.

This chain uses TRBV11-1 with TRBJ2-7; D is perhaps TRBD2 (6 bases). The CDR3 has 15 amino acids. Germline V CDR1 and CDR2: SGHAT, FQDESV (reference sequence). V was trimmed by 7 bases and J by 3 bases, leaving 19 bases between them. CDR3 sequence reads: CASTPGPEGNYEQYF. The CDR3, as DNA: TGTGCCAGCACCCCGGGGCCGGAGGGCAACTACGAGCAGTACTTC.

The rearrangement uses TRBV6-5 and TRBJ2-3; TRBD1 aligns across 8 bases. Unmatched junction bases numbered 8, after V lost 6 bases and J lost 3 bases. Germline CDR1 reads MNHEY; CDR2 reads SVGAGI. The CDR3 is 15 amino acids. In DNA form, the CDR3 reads TGTGCCAGCAGGAACAGGGGGATGGGGACAGATACGCAGTATTTT. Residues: CASRNRGMGTDTQYF.

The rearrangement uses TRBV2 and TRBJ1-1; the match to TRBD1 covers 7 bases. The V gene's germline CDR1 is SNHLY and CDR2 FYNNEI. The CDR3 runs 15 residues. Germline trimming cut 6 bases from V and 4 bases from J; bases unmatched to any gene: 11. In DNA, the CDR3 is TGTGCCAGCAGACGGACAGGCGCGGGGAGCACTGAAGCTTTCTTT. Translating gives CASRRTGAGSTEAFF.